This T cell receptor (beta chain) comes out of a study of OX40 agonist ivuxolimab in advanced cancers. Study background: Ivuxolimab was administered intravenously to patients at 0.01 to 10 mg/kg every 2 weeks. Recorded diagnoses for dose-escalation patients were hepatocellular carcinoma, melanoma, renal cell or head and neck cancer. Study observations and caveats: In CD8+ T cells, expanded clones were on average more numerous than in CD4+. Doses of 0.1 to 3.0 mg/kg were accompanied by clonal expansion of CD4+ and CD8+ blood T cells by week 6.

The CDR3 is 13 residues long. Germline CDR1 SGHTA, CDR2 FQGNSA. V lost 8 bases and J 10 bases, leaving 18 bases between the germline ends. The repertoire was sequenced with immunoSEQ multiplex PCR; TCRdb's copy has only in-frame clones and lacks some. The table includes 60,000 to 65,000 clones, around 80% detected once. Comments on this clone: Its antigen is not identified.

The receptor was derived from an adult with an advanced solid tumor such as melanoma, head and neck, liver or kidney cancer. The V gene is TRBV7-2, the J gene TRBJ2-1, with D perhaps TRBD1 (6 bases). The sample consisted of CD4+ or CD8+ T cells sorted from blood, taken in a trial of the OX40 agonist ivuxolimab. For the CDR3, the DNA is TGTGCCAGCGCCGGACAGAGCTTGGGGGAGCAGTTCTTC. This gives the protein CASAGQSLGEQFF.